One and the same sample provided the 20 T cell receptor beta chains below, sequenced in a study of T cell responses to AZD1222 COVID-19 vaccine. Method: immunoSEQ multiplex PCR; TCRdb's copy keeps in-frame clones and lacks some. The sample comprises roughly 120,000 clones, 80% to 95% of which are singletons, and over 6% rests with the top ten. The material was peripheral blood, obtained on day 0 of AZD1222 vaccination. The receptors here all came from an adult in good health.

This chain links TRBV5-1 with TRBJ2-1, with no clear D. The CDR3 extends over 12 amino acids. The germline gives CDR1 SGHRS, CDR2 YFSETQ. Trimming removed 1 base from V and 10 bases from J, with 9 bases in between. The CDR3 reads CASSLLGYEQFF. CDR3 DNA sequence: TGCGCCAGCAGCTTGTTAGGGTACGAGCAGTTCTTC.

The J gene is TRBJ2-3, the V gene TRBV11-2; weak D call: TRBD1 (5 bases). Trimming cost V 0 bases and J 0 bases, with 10 bases left between them. This CDR3 spans 16 amino acids. Per germline, CDR1 SGHAT and CDR2 FQNNGV. The CDR3 loop reads CASSLEPGPSTDTQYF. As DNA, the CDR3 is TGTGCCAGCAGCTTAGAGCCAGGGCCGAGCACAGATACGCAGTATTTT.

This chain uses TRBV28 with TRBJ1-2, with TRBD1 as a possible D gene (5 bases). This CDR3 contains 16 residues. Deletions cut 4 bases from V and 0 bases from J, with 15 bases between. The germline gives CDR1 MDHEN, CDR2 SYDVKM. The CDR3 DNA sequence: TGTGCCAGCAGTTCTCCCGGGGCCGAAGCTAACTATGGCTACACCTTC. This encodes CASSSPGAEANYGYTF.

This clone was detected once. The chain combines TRBV5-5 with TRBJ1-2; no reliable D call. The germline V gene has CDR1 SGHKS and CDR2 YYEKEE (reference sequence). This CDR3 comprises 12 residues. Between the trimmed V and J ends, which lost 6 bases and 3 bases, there was a span of 9 bases. In nucleotides, the CDR3 is TGTGCCAGCACCAGATCGGACTATGGCTACACCTTC. Protein product: CASTRSDYGYTF.

The chain recombines TRBV28 with TRBJ2-7, with 9 bases matching TRBD1. The J segment lost 4 bases and the V segment lost 3 bases, leaving 13 bases of the junction unmatched. CDR3 length: 17 amino acids. Germline V gene sequence: CDR1 MDHEN, CDR2 SYDVKM. CDR3 bases: TGTGCCAGCAGTTTCCCCCTCCCGGGACAGGGAAGGTACGAGCAGTACTTC. This encodes CASSFPLPGQGRYEQYF.

This chain connects TRBV6-5 to TRBJ1-2; D unresolved. CDR1 and CDR2 from the germline V gene are MNHEY and SVGAGI. V dropped 11 bases and J dropped 4 bases, with 17 bases sitting between them. The CDR3 is 13 residues long. Here the CDR3 DNA reads TGTGCCGGAAGGACTAGCGGATTCTATGGCTACACCTTC. Amino acid sequence: CAGRTSGFYGYTF.

J is TRBJ2-1 and V is TRBV3-1 (or the pseudogene TRBV3-2); D call uncertain. The CDR3 loop spans 13 amino acids. CDR1 is LGHDT and CDR2 is YNNKEL in the germline V gene (reference sequence). Deletions cut 1 base from V and 2 bases from J, with 3 bases between. DNA of the CDR3: TGTGCCAGCAGCCAAGTTACCTACAATGAGCAGTTCTTC. Its protein is CASSQVTYNEQFF.

This chain links TRBV7-9 with TRBJ1-3, with D possibly TRBD1 on 5 matching bases. The germline V and J ends were trimmed by 9 bases and 0 bases, with 12 bases remaining between them. This CDR3 region has 14 residues. The V gene's germline CDR1 is SEHNR and CDR2 FQNEAQ (reference sequence). CDR3 in DNA: TGTGCCAGTCCGGGGGGACTCTCTGGAAACACCATATATTTT. Protein: CASPGGLSGNTIYF.

This chain uses TRBV19 with TRBJ1-1; TRBD1 might be the D (6 bases). CDR1 LNHDA and CDR2 SQIVND come from the germline V gene (reference sequence). CDR3 length: 14 amino acids. V lost 11 bases and J 0 bases, leaving 16 bases between the germline ends. The chain's CDR3 is CACKGGLMNTEAFF. The CDR3 nucleotides are TGTGCCTGCAAGGGGGGACTGATGAACACTGAAGCTTTCTTT.

The rearrangement links TRBV10-2 to TRBJ1-4, with D uncertain. The CDR3 totals 16 residues. Germline V gene data show CDR1 as WSHSY and CDR2 as SAAADI. Trimming removed 0 bases at V and 8 bases at J, with 16 bases between. CDR3 coding DNA: TGCGCCAGCAGTGAGTCAGGTGGGAGGGCGACCGAAAAACTGTTTTTT. Translating gives CASSESGGRATEKLFF.

CDR3 sequence (DNA): TGTGCCAGCAGTGAAGGAGGGACAGTCTCTGGAAACACCATATATTTT. Amino acid sequence: CASSEGGTVSGNTIYF. The rearrangement links TRBV2 to TRBJ1-3; 7 bases fit TRBD1. Germline loops: CDR1 SNHLY, CDR2 FYNNEI. J lost 0 bases, V lost 1 base, and 3 bases had no gene match. This CDR3 has 16 amino acids.

The chain links TRBV6-5 to TRBJ1-1, with D maybe TRBD1 (5 bases). The CDR3 covers 14 residues. The germline CDR1 and CDR2 sequences are MNHEY and SVGAGI. Deletions cut 6 bases from V and 4 bases from J, with 15 bases between. CDR3 amino acids: CASRQLGLPTEAFF. The CDR3 DNA reads TGTGCCAGCAGGCAGCTGGGACTCCCCACTGAAGCTTTCTTT.

V usage is TRBV5-1 and J usage is TRBJ2-7, with D perhaps TRBD1 or TRBD2 (5 bases each). CDR3 length: 14 residues. V was cut by 0 bases and J by 5 bases, with 12 bases left in between. Germline CDR1 and CDR2: SGHRS and YFSETQ. The CDR3 coding sequence is TGCGCCAGCAGCTTGGAAGAGGGGATCCACGAGCAGTACTTC. It codes for CASSLEEGIHEQYF.

This clone was seen a handful of times. The gene calls are TRBV2 and TRBJ2-3; TRBD2 matches 8 bases. The CDR3 has 15 residues. Germline V CDR1 and CDR2: SNHLY, FYNNEI. Trimming at V came to 5 bases and at J to 1 base, leaving 5 bases not matched to a gene. The CDR3 loop reads CASSPTSAGTDTQYF. CDR3 sequence (DNA): TGTGCCAGCAGTCCGACTAGCGCGGGCACAGATACGCAGTATTTT.

The rearrangement links TRBV3-1 (or the pseudogene TRBV3-2) to TRBJ1-5, with TRBD1 matching over 9 bases. CDR1 and CDR2 (germline): LGHDT, YNNKEL (reference sequence). Germline trimming cut 5 bases from V and 5 bases from J; bases unmatched to any gene: 4. The CDR3 covers 14 residues. For the CDR3, the DNA is TGTGCCAGCAGCGGGGACAGGGCGTATCAGCCCCAGCATTTT. As protein: CASSGDRAYQPQHF.

J is TRBJ1-1 and V is TRBV25-1, with 8 nucleotides matching TRBD1. This CDR3 is built from 16 residues. Germline V CDR1 and CDR2: MGHDK, SYGVNS. After removal of 3 bases from V and 1 base from J, the junction contained 7 bases not matched to a gene. Here the CDR3 reads CASSDPKTGANTEAFF. In nucleotides, the CDR3 is TGTGCCAGCAGTGATCCCAAGACAGGGGCGAACACTGAAGCTTTCTTT.

DNA of the CDR3: TGCGCCAGCAGCCAAGATACCCTAGCGGGAAGAGAGCAGTACTTC. It translates to CASSQDTLAGREQYF. The chain combines TRBV4-1 with TRBJ2-7; 9 nucleotides agree with TRBD2. CDR1 is MGHRA, CDR2 YSYEKL, per germline. This CDR3 spans 15 amino acids. The junction had 7 bases not matched to a gene; V was cut back by 0 bases and J by 7 bases.

The chain links TRBV14 to TRBJ2-1; D gene ambiguous. The germline CDR1 and CDR2 sequences are SGHDN and FVKESK. The CDR3 has 13 residues. Trimming took off 0 bases at V and 9 bases at J, with 9 bases between the two ends. CDR3 amino acids: CASSQERRTEQFF. For the CDR3, the DNA is TGTGCCAGCAGCCAAGAGAGGCGGACTGAGCAGTTCTTC.

The chain carries TRBV9 and TRBJ1-1; the D gene is possibly TRBD1 (6 bases). From germline, CDR1 is SGDLS and CDR2 YYNGEE. The V gene lost 4 bases and the J gene lost 5 bases, with 15 bases spanning the gap. The CDR3 is made up of 14 amino acids. For the CDR3, the DNA is TGTGCCAGCAGCCTAGGGGACACGGGAACTGAAGCTTTCTTT. Translated, it gives CASSLGDTGTEAFF.

The genes are TRBV9 and TRBJ1-2, with 9 bases that match TRBD1. V shed 2 bases and J 4 bases; nucleotides not matched to a gene: 6. This CDR3 contains 15 residues. CDR1 is SGDLS, CDR2 YYNGEE, per germline. CDR3 protein: CASSVGLGQGYGYTF. The CDR3 DNA reads as TGTGCCAGCAGCGTTGGACTGGGACAGGGCTATGGCTACACCTTC. Full variable domain (missing parts from reference TRBV9 and TRBJ1-2): DSGVTQTPKHLITATGQRVTLRCSPRSGDLSVYWYQQSLDQGLQFLIQYYNGEERAKGNILERFSAQQFPDLHSELNLSSLELGDSALYFCASSVGLGQGYGYTFGSGTRLTVV.